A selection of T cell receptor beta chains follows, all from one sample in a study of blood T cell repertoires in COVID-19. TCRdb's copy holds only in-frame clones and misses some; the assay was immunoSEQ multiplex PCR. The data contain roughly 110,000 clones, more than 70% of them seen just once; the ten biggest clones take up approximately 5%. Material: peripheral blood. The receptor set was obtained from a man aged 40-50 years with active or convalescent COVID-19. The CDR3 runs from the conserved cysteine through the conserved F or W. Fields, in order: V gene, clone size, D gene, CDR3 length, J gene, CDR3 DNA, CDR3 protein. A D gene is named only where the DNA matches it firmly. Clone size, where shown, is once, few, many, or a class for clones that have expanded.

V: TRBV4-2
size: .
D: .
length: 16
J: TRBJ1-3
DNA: TGTGCCAGCAGCCAAGATCGGGGTCAGATGGGAAACACCATATATTTT
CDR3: CASSQDRGQMGNTIYF

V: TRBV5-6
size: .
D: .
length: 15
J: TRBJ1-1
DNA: TGTGCCAGCAGCAGCCGGGGGGTTTTTGGCACTGAAGCTTTCTTT
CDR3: CASSSRGVFGTEAFF

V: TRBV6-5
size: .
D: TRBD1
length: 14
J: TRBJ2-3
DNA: TGTGCCAGCAGCGGGACAGTAGGCACAGATACGCAGTATTTT
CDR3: CASSGTVGTDTQYF

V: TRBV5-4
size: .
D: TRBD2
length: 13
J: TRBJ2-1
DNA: TGTGCCTTCAGGCTAGCGGGAGAAAATGAGCAGTTCTTC
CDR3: CAFRLAGENEQFF

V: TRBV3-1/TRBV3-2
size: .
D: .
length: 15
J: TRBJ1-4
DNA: TGTGCCAGCAGCCAATGGAGGGGAGGTGATGAAAAACTGTTTTTT
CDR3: CASSQWRGGDEKLFF

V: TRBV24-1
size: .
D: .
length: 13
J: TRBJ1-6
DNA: TGTGCCACCAGCCTGGACAGAAATTCACCCCTCCACTTT
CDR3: CATSLDRNSPLHF

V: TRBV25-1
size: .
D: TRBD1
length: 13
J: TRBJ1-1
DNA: TGTGCCAGCAGTTTACAGGGGAGCACTGAAGCTTTCTTT
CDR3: CASSLQGSTEAFF

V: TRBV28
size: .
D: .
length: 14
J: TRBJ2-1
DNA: TGTGCCAGCAGCTTTCTAGGGGGTTCAGGCGAGCAGTTCTTC
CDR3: CASSFLGGSGEQFF

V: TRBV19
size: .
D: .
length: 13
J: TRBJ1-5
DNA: TGTGCCAGTAGTAAAGGAGAAAATCAGCCCCAGCATTTT
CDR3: CASSKGENQPQHF

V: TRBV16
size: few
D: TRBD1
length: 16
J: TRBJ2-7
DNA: TGTGCCAGCAGTCGAAATTTGGGACAGGACCATTACGAGCAGTACTTC
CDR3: CASSRNLGQDHYEQYF

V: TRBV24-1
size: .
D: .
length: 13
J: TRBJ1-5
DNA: TGTGCCACCAGAGGTCTTGCTGGACAGTCCCAGCATTTT
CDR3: CATRGLAGQSQHF

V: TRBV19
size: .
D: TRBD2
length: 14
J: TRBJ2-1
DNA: TGTGCCAGTAGCCTCGCGGGAGGGTACAATGAGCAGTTCTTC
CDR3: CASSLAGGYNEQFF

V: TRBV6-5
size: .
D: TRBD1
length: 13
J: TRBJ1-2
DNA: TGTGCCACCATGGACAGGGGGCTCTATGGCTACACCTTC
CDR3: CATMDRGLYGYTF

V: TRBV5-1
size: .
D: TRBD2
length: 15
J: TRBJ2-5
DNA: TGCGCCAGCAGCAAAGACAGAGCGGGGGAAGAGACCCAGTACTTC
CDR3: CASSKDRAGEETQYF

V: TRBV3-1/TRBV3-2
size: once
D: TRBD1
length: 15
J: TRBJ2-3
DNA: TGTGCCAGCAGCCAAGTACAGGGGGTACGAGATACGCAGTATTTT
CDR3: CASSQVQGVRDTQYF

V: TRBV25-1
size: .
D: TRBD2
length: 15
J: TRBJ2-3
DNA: TGTGCCAGCAGTGAGACTAGCGGTATGACGGATACGCAGTATTTT
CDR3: CASSETSGMTDTQYF

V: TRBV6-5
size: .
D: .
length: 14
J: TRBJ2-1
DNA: TGTGCCAGCAGGCGTCTAGTCCTCATCGATGAGCAGTTCTTC
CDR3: CASRRLVLIDEQFF

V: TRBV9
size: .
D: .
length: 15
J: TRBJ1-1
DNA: TGTGCCAGCACCCCAGGGGCACTACCAAACACTGAAGCTTTCTTT
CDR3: CASTPGALPNTEAFF

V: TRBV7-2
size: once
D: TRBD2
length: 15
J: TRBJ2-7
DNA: TGTGCCAGCAGCTTCCTAGCGGGAGGCCCCCCCGAGCAGTACTTC
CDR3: CASSFLAGGPPEQYF

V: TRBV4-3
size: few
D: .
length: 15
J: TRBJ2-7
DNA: TGCGCCAGCAGCCAGGAGCCGGGATTTCCCTACGAGCAGTACTTC
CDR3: CASSQEPGFPYEQYF

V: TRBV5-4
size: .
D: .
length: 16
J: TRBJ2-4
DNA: TGTGCCAGCAGCTTGGGACCTAGCGCCCCGCCGTACATTCAGTACTTC
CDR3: CASSLGPSAPPYIQYF

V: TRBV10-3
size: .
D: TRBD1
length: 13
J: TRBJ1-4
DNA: TGTGCCATCAAAGGGACAGGGGATGAAAAACTGTTTTTT
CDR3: CAIKGTGDEKLFF

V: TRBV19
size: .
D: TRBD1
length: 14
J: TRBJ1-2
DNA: TGTGCCAGTAGTCTAAGACAGGGGATCTATGGCTACACCTTC
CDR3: CASSLRQGIYGYTF

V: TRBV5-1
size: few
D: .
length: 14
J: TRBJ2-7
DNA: TGCGCCAGCAGGGGCGGGCGTAACGTCGGGGAGCAGTACTTC
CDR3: CASRGGRNVGEQYF

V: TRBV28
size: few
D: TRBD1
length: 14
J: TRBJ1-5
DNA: TGTGCCAGCAGGGGGACAGGGAACTTTCAGCCCCAGCATTTT
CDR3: CASRGTGNFQPQHF

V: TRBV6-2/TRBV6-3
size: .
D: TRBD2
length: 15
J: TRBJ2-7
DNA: TGTGCCAGCAGTTACCTAGCGGAGATAATCTACGAGCAGTACTTC
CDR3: CASSYLAEIIYEQYF

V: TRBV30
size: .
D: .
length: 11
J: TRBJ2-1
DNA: TGTGCCTGGAGTTACTACAATGAGCAGTTCTTC
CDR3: CAWSYYNEQFF

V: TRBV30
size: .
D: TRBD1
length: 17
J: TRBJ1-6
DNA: TGTGCCCCAGGGCAGGGGGACAGGGGGCAAAATAATTCACCCCTCCACTTT
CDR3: CAPGQGDRGQNNSPLHF

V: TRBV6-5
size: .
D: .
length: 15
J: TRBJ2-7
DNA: TGTGCCAGCAGTTACTCACGGGGTTACGCCTACGAGCAGTACTTC
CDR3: CASSYSRGYAYEQYF

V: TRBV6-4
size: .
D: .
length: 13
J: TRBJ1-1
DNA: TGTGCCAGCAGTGCCCGGGGAGGCACTGAAGCTTTCTTT
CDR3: CASSARGGTEAFF

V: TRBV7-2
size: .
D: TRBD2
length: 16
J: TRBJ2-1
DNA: TGTGCCAGCAGCTTAGGGACTAGCGGGAGTCTGGGTGAGCAGTTCTTC
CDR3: CASSLGTSGSLGEQFF

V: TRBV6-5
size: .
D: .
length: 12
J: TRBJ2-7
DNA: TGTGCCAGCAGTTACATGGACATCGAGCAGTACTTC
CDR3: CASSYMDIEQYF

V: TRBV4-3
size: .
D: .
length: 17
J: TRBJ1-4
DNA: TGCGCCAGCACACAACGGCCAAAAGGGTCAGGGGATGAAAAACTGTTTTTT
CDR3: CASTQRPKGSGDEKLFF

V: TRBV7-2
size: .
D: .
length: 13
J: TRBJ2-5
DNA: TGTGCCAGCAGTGGAACTAGGGAAGAGACCCAGTACTTC
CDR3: CASSGTREETQYF

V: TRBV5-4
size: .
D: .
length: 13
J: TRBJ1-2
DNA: TGTGCCAGCAGCTTGGTAGGGGAGGGGGGCTACACCTTC
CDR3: CASSLVGEGGYTF

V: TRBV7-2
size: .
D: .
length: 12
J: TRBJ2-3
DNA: TGTGCCAGCAGCGCGGTCACAGATACGCAGTATTTT
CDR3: CASSAVTDTQYF

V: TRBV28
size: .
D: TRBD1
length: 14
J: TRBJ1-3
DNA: TGTGCCAGCAGAATACAGGGGACTGGAAACACCATATATTTT
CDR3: CASRIQGTGNTIYF

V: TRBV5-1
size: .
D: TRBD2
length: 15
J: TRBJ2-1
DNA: TGCGCCAGCAGGTCGGGACTAGACTCCTACAATGAGCAGTTCTTC
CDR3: CASRSGLDSYNEQFF

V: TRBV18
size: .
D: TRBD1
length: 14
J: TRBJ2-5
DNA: TGTGCCAGCTCACCACCGGGACAGCTAGAGACCCAGTACTTC
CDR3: CASSPPGQLETQYF

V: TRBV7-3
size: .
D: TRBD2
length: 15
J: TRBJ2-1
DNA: TGTGCCAGCAGCGGTTCTAGCGGGGGTTACAATGAGCAGTTCTTC
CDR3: CASSGSSGGYNEQFF

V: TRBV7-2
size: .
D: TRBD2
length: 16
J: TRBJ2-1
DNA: TGTGCCAGCAGCTTAGATCGGACTAGCGTCCTGAATGAGCAGTTCTTC
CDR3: CASSLDRTSVLNEQFF

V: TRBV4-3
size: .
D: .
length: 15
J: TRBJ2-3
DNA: TGCGCCAGCAGCCAAGGCGGCGAAGGCATATATACGCAGTATTTT
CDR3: CASSQGGEGIYTQYF

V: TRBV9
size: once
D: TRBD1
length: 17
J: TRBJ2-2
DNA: TGTGCCAGCAGCGTAGGAGGGGGCTTAACGAACACCGGGGAGCTGTTTTTT
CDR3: CASSVGGGLTNTGELFF

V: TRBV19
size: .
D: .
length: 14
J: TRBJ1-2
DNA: TGTGCCAGTAGTATTCCAGGGTTGGACTATGGCTACACCTTC
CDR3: CASSIPGLDYGYTF

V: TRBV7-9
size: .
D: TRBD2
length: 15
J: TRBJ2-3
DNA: TGTGCCAGCAGCCTCGGGACTAGCGGGAGAATGGCGCAGTATTTT
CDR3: CASSLGTSGRMAQYF

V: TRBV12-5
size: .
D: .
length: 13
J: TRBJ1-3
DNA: TGTGCTAGTCAGGGTGGTTCTGGAAACACCATATATTTT
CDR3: CASQGGSGNTIYF

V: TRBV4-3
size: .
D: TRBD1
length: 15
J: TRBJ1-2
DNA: TGCGCCAGCAGCCCACGGGACAGGGTTAACTATGGCTACACCTTC
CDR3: CASSPRDRVNYGYTF

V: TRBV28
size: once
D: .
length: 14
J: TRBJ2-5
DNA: TGTGCCAGCACCGTTGAGGGGGAGAAAGAGACCCAGTACTTC
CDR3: CASTVEGEKETQYF

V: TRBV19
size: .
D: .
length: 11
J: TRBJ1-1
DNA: TGTGCCAGTAGTATGGCCCCGGAAGCTTTCTTT
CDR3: CASSMAPEAFF

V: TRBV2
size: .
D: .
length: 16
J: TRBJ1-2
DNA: TGTGCCAGCACCGGACGAGGCAGGGAAAGGACCTATGGCTACACCTTC
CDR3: CASTGRGRERTYGYTF

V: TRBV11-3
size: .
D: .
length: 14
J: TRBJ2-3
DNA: TGTGCCAGCAGCTCCAGGGTGGAGTCAGATACGCAGTATTTT
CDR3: CASSSRVESDTQYF

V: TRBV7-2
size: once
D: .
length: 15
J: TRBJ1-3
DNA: TGTGCCAGCAGCTCACGTCAGGGCTCTGGAAACACCATATATTTT
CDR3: CASSSRQGSGNTIYF

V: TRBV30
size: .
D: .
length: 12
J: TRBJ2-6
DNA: TGTGCCTGGAGTGGAGGGACCAACGTCCTGACTTTC
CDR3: CAWSGGTNVLTF

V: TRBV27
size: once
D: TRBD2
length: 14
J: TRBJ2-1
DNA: TGTGCCAGCAGTTTGTCGGGAGGGCTGGGTGAGCAGTTCTTC
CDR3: CASSLSGGLGEQFF